This T cell receptor (beta chain) was captured by sequencing in a study of cytomegalovirus exposure and HLA in healthy donors. Study-level results: Beyond CMV serostatus, there was no information to go on about immune exposure.

With regard to this clone: Its antigen is still unknown.

This CDR3 is built from 13 residues. V gave up 7 bases and J gave up 3 bases; unmatched junction bases: 5. From germline, CDR1 is SGHRS and CDR2 YFSETQ. 13 Jbeta primers and 60 Vbeta primers were used for the PCR. Measured with immunoSEQ multiplex PCR; TCRdb has only the in-frame clones, and not every one. The profile shows about 110,000 clones, around 70% of them singletons. This TCR was recovered from a boy aged 5-17 years in good health and CMV-seronegative. This sequence joins TRBV5-1 and TRBJ2-7, with 9 nucleotides matching TRBD1. The sequencing sample was made of PBMCs. The CDR3 loop is CASLGQGFYEQYF. The CDR3 DNA reads TGCGCCAGCCTCGGACAGGGGTTCTACGAGCAGTACTTC.